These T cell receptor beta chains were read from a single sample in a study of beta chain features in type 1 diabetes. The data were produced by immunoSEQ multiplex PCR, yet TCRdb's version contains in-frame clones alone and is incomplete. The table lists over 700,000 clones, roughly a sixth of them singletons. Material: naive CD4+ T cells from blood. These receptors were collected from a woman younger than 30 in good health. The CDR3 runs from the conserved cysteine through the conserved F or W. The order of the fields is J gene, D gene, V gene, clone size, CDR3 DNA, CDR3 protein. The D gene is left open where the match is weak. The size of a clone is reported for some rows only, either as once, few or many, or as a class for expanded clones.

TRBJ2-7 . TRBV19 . TGTGCCAGTAGCGCAGACCTGAAGAGGGAGTACTACGAGCAGTACTTC CASSADLKREYYEQYF
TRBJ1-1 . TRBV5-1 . TGCGCCAGCAGCTTGGAATCGCAGCGAAACACTGAAGCTTTCTTT CASSLESQRNTEAFF
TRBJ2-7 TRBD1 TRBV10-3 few TGTGCCATCAGTGAGTCGGGACAGGGCGGCGAGCAGTACTTC CAISESGQGGEQYF
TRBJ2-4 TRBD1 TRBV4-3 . TGCGCCAGCAGCCAAGGGCAGGGGGCTGTAAACATTCAGTACTTC CASSQGQGAVNIQYF
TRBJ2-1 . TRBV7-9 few TGTGCCAGCAGCGGCGGATGGGGGGATCCTTTAGCTCTCATGGATGAGCAGTTCTTC CASSGGWGDPLALMDEQFF
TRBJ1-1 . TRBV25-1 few TGTGCCAGCAGCCTAAAAGGGAACACTGAAGCTTTCTTT CASSLKGNTEAFF
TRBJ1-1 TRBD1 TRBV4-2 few TGTGCCAGCAGCCAAGACGACACAGGGGGCCTCACTGAAGCTTTCTTT CASSQDDTGGLTEAFF
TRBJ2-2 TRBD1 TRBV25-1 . TGTGCCAGCAGTGAATTGGGGACAGGGGGGAGTAGTGGGGAGCTGTTTTTT CASSELGTGGSSGELFF
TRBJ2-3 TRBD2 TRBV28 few TGTGCCAGCAGTTTATATCCTAGCGGGAGTCATGCCCACACAGATACGCAGTATTTT CASSLYPSGSHAHTDTQYF
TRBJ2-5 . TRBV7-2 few TGTGCCAGCAGCTTAGTGGGGCATAGGGAGACCCAGTACTTC CASSLVGHRETQYF
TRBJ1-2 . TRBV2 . TGTGCCAGCAGTACAGAGTCCTATGGCTACACCTTC CASSTESYGYTF
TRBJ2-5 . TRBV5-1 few TGCGCCAGCAGGGCCGCGGAGACCCAGTACTTC CASRAAETQYF
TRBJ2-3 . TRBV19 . TGTGCCAGTAGCTCACAGGTTAGCACAGATACGCAGTATTTT CASSSQVSTDTQYF
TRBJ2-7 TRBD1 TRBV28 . TGTGCCAGCAGGGGGACAGGGGGCAAAGGCTACGAGCAGTACTTC CASRGTGGKGYEQYF
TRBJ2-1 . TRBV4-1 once TGCGCCAACAGCCAAAGGTCAAGGCAGTTCTTC CANSQRSRQFF
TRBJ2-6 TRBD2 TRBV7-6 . TGTGCCAGCAGCAAAATGACGCGGGAGTCGTTGGGGGGGGCCAACGTCCTGACTTTC CASSKMTRESLGGANVLTF
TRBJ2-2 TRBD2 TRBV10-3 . TGTGCCATCAGACCGAGCGGGGCGAACACCGGGGAGCTGTTTTTT CAIRPSGANTGELFF
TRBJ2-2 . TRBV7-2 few TGTGCCAGCAGCTTAGATGGGTGGGTCCCGAACACCGGGGAGCTGTTTTTT CASSLDGWVPNTGELFF
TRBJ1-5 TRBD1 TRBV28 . TGTGCCAGCAGTTTACGCGCAGTGGGCAGGGGGAGCAATCAGCCCCAGCATTTT CASSLRAVGRGSNQPQHF
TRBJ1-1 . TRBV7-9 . TGTGCCAGCAGCTTAGGAATGAACACTGAAGCTTTCTTT CASSLGMNTEAFF
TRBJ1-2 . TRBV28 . TGTGCCAGCAGTCGCGGGACATTGGCCTATGGCTACACCTTC CASSRGTLAYGYTF